Each of the 9 T cell receptor beta chains below was sequenced from the same sample in a study of a mutant IDH1 vaccine in newly diagnosed glioma. TCRdb keeps only in-frame clones here, not all; method: immunoSEQ multiplex PCR. The data hold roughly 26,000 clones, with 83% observed a single time. These receptors have no identified antigens. Sample time point: week 35, safety follow-up. With topical imiquimod, each dose of the vaccine consisted of 300 ug of mutant IDH1 20-mer peptide. The sequenced sample was PBMCs, obtained from a glioma patient whose treatment included an IDH1 peptide vaccine. The receptors shown here come from a man aged 30 to 39 with glioma.

This clone showed up just a few times. This chain joins TRBV6-4 and TRBJ2-3, with TRBD1 matching over 9 bases. J was trimmed by 7 bases and V by 6 bases; bases with no gene match: 8. The germline CDR1 and CDR2 sequences are MRHNA and SNTAGT. This CDR3 region has 14 residues. CDR3 sequence reads: CASSPGTGKNTQYF. The CDR3 DNA sequence: TGTGCCAGCAGCCCCGGGACAGGGAAAAATACGCAGTATTTT.

This clone showed up just once. The chain links TRBV7-8 to TRBJ1-2; 8 bases line up with TRBD1. CDR1 is SGHVS, CDR2 FQNEAQ, per germline. Trimming at V came to 5 bases and at J to 5 bases, leaving 4 bases not matched to a gene. The CDR3 consists of 13 residues. The CDR3 DNA reads as TGTGCCAGCAGCCTCGGGACAGGTTATGGCTACACCTTC. Translating it yields CASSLGTGYGYTF.

This chain links TRBV4-3 with TRBJ2-7; 10 nucleotides line up with TRBD2. Germline values: CDR1 LGHNA, CDR2 YSLEER. This CDR3 has 16 amino acids. Losses at the gene ends were 1 base for V and 4 bases for J; bases not matched to a gene: 7. The CDR3 sequence is CASSQVSSGGSYEQYF. As DNA, the CDR3 is TGCGCCAGCAGCCAAGTGTCTAGCGGGGGTAGTTACGAGCAGTACTTC.

This clone was seen more than once but under ten times. This chain connects TRBV10-1 to TRBJ1-2; 8 bases are a match to TRBD1. With V trimmed by 3 bases and J by 8 bases, 5 bases remained unmatched. The CDR3 spans 13 residues. The germline V gene has CDR1 WNHNN and CDR2 SYGVQD (reference sequence). The CDR3 protein is CASSDQTGVGYTF. CDR3 DNA sequence: TGCGCCAGCAGTGATCAGACAGGGGTCGGCTACACCTTC.

The rearrangement joins TRBV5-1 to TRBJ1-1, with D possibly TRBD1 on 5 matching bases. The germline V gene encodes CDR1 SGHRS and CDR2 YFSETQ. V was clipped by 4 bases and J by 4 bases, with 14 bases between them. The CDR3 is 14 amino acids. The CDR3 loop reads CASSPAGSVTEAFF. CDR3 sequence (DNA): TGCGCCAGCAGCCCGGCAGGGAGTGTCACTGAAGCTTTCTTT.

J is TRBJ2-7 and V is TRBV5-1; the D gene is possibly TRBD1 (6 bases). Germline lookup yields CDR1 SGHRS and CDR2 YFSETQ. This CDR3 comprises 14 residues. Trimming pared 2 bases from V and 0 bases from J, leaving 9 bases between. Written as DNA, the CDR3 is TGCGCCAGCAGCTTTCAGGGGAGCTCCTACGAGCAGTACTTC. Protein: CASSFQGSSYEQYF. The variable domain in full, with the rest retrieved from reference TRBV5-1 and TRBJ2-7, is KAGVTQTPRYLIKTRGQQVTLSCSPISGHRSVSWYQQTPGQGLQFLFEYFSETQRNKGNFPGRFSGRQFSNSRSEMNVSTLELGDSALYLCASSFQGSSYEQYFGPGTRLTVT.

The V call is TRBV27, the J call TRBJ2-2, with a weak D call TRBD1 (5 bases). Germline values: CDR1 MNHEY, CDR2 SMNVEV (reference sequence). V was shortened by 1 base and J by 5 bases, with 17 bases between the two germline ends. This CDR3 region has 17 residues. The CDR3 loop is CASSLYGRVEETGELFF. The CDR3 nucleotides read TGTGCCAGCAGTTTATATGGCAGGGTCGAGGAAACCGGGGAGCTGTTTTTT.

J is TRBJ2-5 and V is TRBV6-1; 8 bases fit TRBD1. CDR3 size: 15 residues. Looked up from germline, CDR1 is MNHNS and CDR2 is SASEGT. J lost 5 bases, V lost 8 bases, and 13 bases had no gene match. CDR3 region: CASRKQGGRRETQYF. For the CDR3, the DNA is TGTGCCAGCCGAAAACAGGGGGGAAGAAGGGAGACCCAGTACTTC.

This clone was seen more than once but under ten times. V usage is TRBV11-2 and J usage is TRBJ1-1; 8 nucleotides agree with TRBD1. CDR3 size: 13 residues. Per germline, CDR1 SGHAT and CDR2 FQNNGV. Unmatched junction bases numbered 6, after V lost 1 base and J lost 11 bases. CDR3 region: CASSLVQGARAFF. The CDR3 DNA reads TGTGCCAGCAGCTTAGTTCAGGGGGCAAGGGCTTTCTTT.